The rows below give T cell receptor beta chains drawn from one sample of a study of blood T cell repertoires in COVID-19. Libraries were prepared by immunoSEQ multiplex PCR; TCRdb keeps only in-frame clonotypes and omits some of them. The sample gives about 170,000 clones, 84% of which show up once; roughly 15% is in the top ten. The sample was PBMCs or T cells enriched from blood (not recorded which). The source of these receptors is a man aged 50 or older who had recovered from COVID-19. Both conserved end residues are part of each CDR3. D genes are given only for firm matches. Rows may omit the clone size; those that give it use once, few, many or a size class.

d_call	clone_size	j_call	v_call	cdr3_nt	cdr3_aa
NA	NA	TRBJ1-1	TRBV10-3	TGTGCCATCAGTGACAGGGCTGAAGCTTTCTTT	CAISDRAEAFF
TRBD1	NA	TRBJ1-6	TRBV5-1	TGCACCAGCAGCGTGGACAGGGGTAATTCACCCCTCCACTTT	CTSSVDRGNSPLHF
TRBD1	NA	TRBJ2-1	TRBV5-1	TGCGCCAGCAGCTGGGGACAGGGGAGCGTAGATGAGCAGTTCTTC	CASSWGQGSVDEQFF
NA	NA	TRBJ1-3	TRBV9	TGTGCCAGCAGCCGGAACCCGGGACTTAGCTATGGAAACACCATATATTTT	CASSRNPGLSYGNTIYF
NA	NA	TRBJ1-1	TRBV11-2	TGTGCCAGCAGCTTCCGACAGATGAACACTGAAGCTTTCTTT	CASSFRQMNTEAFF
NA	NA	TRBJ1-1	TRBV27	TGTGCCAGCAGTTTACGGCGGGGCAGGAACACTGAAGCTTTCTTT	CASSLRRGRNTEAFF
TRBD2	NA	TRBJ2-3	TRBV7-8	TGTGCCAGCAGCCGACTAGCGGCCAATGGAGATACGCAGTATTTT	CASSRLAANGDTQYF
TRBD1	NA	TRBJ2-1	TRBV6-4	TGTGCCAGCAGTGACTTACCGGGACAGGGCTACAATGAGCAGTTCTTC	CASSDLPGQGYNEQFF
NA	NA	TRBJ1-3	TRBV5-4	TGTGCCAGCAGCTCCCCTTTAGTGAATGGAAACACCATATATTTT	CASSSPLVNGNTIYF
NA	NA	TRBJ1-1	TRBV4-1	TGCGCCAGCAGCCCGGCGGGCGCATTTGGCACTGAAGCTTTCTTT	CASSPAGAFGTEAFF
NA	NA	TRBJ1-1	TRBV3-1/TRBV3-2	TGTGCCAGCATCCCATCAGGGTTGAACACTGAAGCTTTCTTT	CASIPSGLNTEAFF
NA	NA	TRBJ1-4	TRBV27	TGTGCCAGCTCCAGGCGGGCGACATCTAATGAAAAACTGTTTTTT	CASSRRATSNEKLFF
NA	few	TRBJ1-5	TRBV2	TGTGCCAGCAGTGAAGAGTTAGGGAGTAGTCGGCCCCAGCATTTT	CASSEELGSSRPQHF
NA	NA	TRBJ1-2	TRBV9	TGTGCCAGCAGCGTAGAACTAAAGAACTATGGCTACACCTTC	CASSVELKNYGYTF
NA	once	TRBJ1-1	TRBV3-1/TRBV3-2	TGTGCCAGCAGCCAAGGGCAGCTGCGGGCTTTCTTT	CASSQGQLRAFF
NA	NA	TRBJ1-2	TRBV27	TGTGCCAGCAGTTTAGTAGGGGACTATGGCTACACCTTC	CASSLVGDYGYTF
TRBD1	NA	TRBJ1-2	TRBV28	TGTGCCAGCAGTTTCCCCAGACAGGGTCATCATGGCTACACCTTC	CASSFPRQGHHGYTF
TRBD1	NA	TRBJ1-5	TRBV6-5	TGTGCCAGCAGTTATACAGGGGGCACGGAGCCCCAGCATTTT	CASSYTGGTEPQHF
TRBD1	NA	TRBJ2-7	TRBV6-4	TGTGCCAGCAGTCAGGACAGGGAATCCTACGAGCAGTACTTC	CASSQDRESYEQYF
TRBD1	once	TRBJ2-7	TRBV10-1	TGCGCCAGCAGGGGCGAAGGGACAGGGAGCTACGAGCAGTACTTC	CASRGEGTGSYEQYF
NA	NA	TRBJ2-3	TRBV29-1	TGCAGCGTTATCCTTGGCACAGATACGCAGTATTTT	CSVILGTDTQYF
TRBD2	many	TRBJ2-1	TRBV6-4	TGTGCCAGCAGTGACTCGAGCGGGGGGGCCAATGAGCAGTTCTTC	CASSDSSGGANEQFF
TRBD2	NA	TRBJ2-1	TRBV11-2	TGTGCCAGCAGCTTAGCCCAAGGGAGGGTTTACAATGAGCAGTTCTTC	CASSLAQGRVYNEQFF
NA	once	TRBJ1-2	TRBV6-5	TGTGCCAGCAGTGACTCAGGGGAGGGCTATGGCTACACCTTC	CASSDSGEGYGYTF
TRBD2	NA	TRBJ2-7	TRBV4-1	TGCGCCAGCAGCCAAGATTTTCTAGCGGGGGGCTCCTACGAGCAGTACTTC	CASSQDFLAGGSYEQYF
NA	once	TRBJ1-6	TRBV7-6	TGTGCCAGCAGCTTAGCGGCGGGGTCGGTTAATTCACCCCTCCACTTT	CASSLAAGSVNSPLHF
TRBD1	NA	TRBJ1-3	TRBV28	TGTGCCAGCAGGGGACAGGGAAACACCATATATTTT	CASRGQGNTIYF
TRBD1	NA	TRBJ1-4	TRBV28	TGTGCCAGCAACGGACAGGGGACTGAAAAACTGTTTTTT	CASNGQGTEKLFF
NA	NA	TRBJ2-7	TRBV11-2	TGTGCCAGCAGCAGCTCTTACGAGCAGTACTTC	CASSSSYEQYF
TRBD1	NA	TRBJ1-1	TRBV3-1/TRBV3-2	TGTGCCAGCACCCCCAGGGGGTCCGAAGGCTTGGCTTTCTTT	CASTPRGSEGLAFF
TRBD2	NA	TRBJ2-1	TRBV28	TGTGCCGGCAGCGGGGGGGCCGGGAATGAGCAGTTCTTC	CAGSGGAGNEQFF
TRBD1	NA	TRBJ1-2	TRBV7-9	TGTGCCAGCAGCCCGCAGACAGGGAATGGCTACACCTTC	CASSPQTGNGYTF
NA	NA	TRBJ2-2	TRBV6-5	TGTGCCAGCACCTACTCACATGCGAACACCGGGGAGCTGTTTTTT	CASTYSHANTGELFF
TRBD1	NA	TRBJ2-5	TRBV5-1	TGCGCCAGCAGCTTAGGGGACAGAGTCGAGACCCAGTACTTC	CASSLGDRVETQYF
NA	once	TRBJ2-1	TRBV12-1	TGTGCCAGCAGCCTGACCGGGACTAGCGGAGAGGTGCAGTTCTTC	CASSLTGTSGEVQFF
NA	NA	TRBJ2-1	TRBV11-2	TGTGCCAGCAGCTTAGATGGCACCACCTACAATGAGCAGTTCTTC	CASSLDGTTYNEQFF
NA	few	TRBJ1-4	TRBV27	TGTGCCAGCAGTTTTCGGAGTACTAATGAAAAACTGTTTTTT	CASSFRSTNEKLFF
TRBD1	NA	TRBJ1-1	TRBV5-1	TGCGCCAGCAGCCCTCCGGGACAGAACATGAACACTGAAGCTTTCTTT	CASSPPGQNMNTEAFF
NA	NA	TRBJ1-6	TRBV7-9	TGTGCCAGCAGCCCTCGACAGGATTCACCCCTCCACTTT	CASSPRQDSPLHF
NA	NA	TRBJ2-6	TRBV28	TGTGCCAGCAGTTCCCCCCCCAGGGCTGGGGCCAACGTCCTGACTTTC	CASSSPPRAGANVLTF
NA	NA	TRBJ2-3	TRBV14	TGTGCCAGCAGCCAAGACTACGGGTCCACAGATACGCAGTATTTT	CASSQDYGSTDTQYF
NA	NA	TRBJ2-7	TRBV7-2	TGTGCCAGCAGCTTAGTTACCGGTGAGCAGTACTTC	CASSLVTGEQYF